Sequencing of this T cell receptor beta chain was carried out in a study of CD8+ T cells in alopecia areata. The CDR3 sequence is 15 residues long. CDR1 is MNHNS, CDR2 SASEGT, per germline. Trimming stripped 5 bases from V and 3 bases from J, with 17 bases between. About this clone itself: Its antigen is unidentified.

Study findings and constraints: Sequences from scalp samples also cover resident alphabeta T cells of normal skin. In lesional scalp, particularly from alopecia totalis/universalis, clonality was higher than in normal scalp.

As the sequencing template, cDNA was produced by extracting RNA and reverse transcribing it. This table comes from immunoSEQ multiplex PCR, and its TCRdb copy is limited to in-frame clones, with some not included. The sample records about 140,000 clones, approximately 80% being singletons. Regarding treatment: oral pan-JAK inhibitor, 5-10 mg twice daily. This TCR came from a human donor with alopecia areata. V usage is TRBV6-1 and J usage is TRBJ2-7; D not resolved. The input for sequencing was CD8+ T cells sorted from blood, taken at week 4, from a patient treated with tofacitinib. CDR3 DNA sequence: TGTGCCAGCAGTCTCCCCTCCGACGGCCTCTACGAGCAGTACTTC. It yields the protein CASSLPSDGLYEQYF.